These 32 T cell receptor beta chains originate from one sample sequenced in a study of T cells in Graves' hyperthyroidism and ophthalmopathy (dated by TCRdb to about 2019). The library relied on multiplex PCR. The sample was run on an Illumina HiSeq 2000. The TCR beta CDR3 regions were amplified from the RNA transcripts. The first round of RT-PCR for the TCR CDR3 was performed with the HTBI primer set and the Qiagen OneStep RT-PCR kit. TCRdb cleaned the public reads at Q25 with fastp, built clones with MiXCR and kept in-frame beta chains. Rows with one shared CDR3 protein collapse into an entry with the most common genes and DNA. The sample table contains approximately 370,000 distinct CDR3 sequences; only one count was recorded for approximately 15% of them. Of the sample, 32% falls within the top ten clones. Sample: blood. Receptors were obtained from a woman under 40 with Graves' hyperthyroidism.

This clonotype was counted many times. V gene TRBV12-3 or TRBV12-4 combines with J gene TRBJ1-5; no reliable D call. The CDR3 contains 15 residues. Trimming pared 5 bases from V and 1 base from J, leaving 12 bases between. The CDR3 DNA reads TGTGCCAGCAGTCCCCGGTCAGGAAGCAATCAGCCCCAGCATTTT. Amino acid sequence: CASSPRSGSNQPQHF.

This clonotype has at least ten counts. The chain couples TRBV27 to TRBJ2-7; D is perhaps TRBD1 or TRBD2 (5 bases each). Germline CDR1 is MNHEY and CDR2 is SMNVEV (reference sequence). This CDR3 comprises 13 residues. Trimming left V 3 bases short and J 5 bases short, with 11 bases between. In DNA, the CDR3 is TGTGCCAGCAGTTTGCAGGGTAGCGACGAGCAGTACTTC. This encodes CASSLQGSDEQYF.

In its sample, this clonotype was seen many times. The chain employs TRBV18 and TRBJ2-7, with D possibly TRBD1 on 6 matching bases. The V gene's germline CDR1 is KGHSH and CDR2 LQKENI. The CDR3 is 16 amino acids. V lost 4 bases, J lost 3 bases, and 19 bases lay in between. The CDR3 sequence is CASSLTSGDIDYEQYF. The CDR3 DNA follows: TGTGCCAGCTCACTAACCTCAGGGGATATAGACTACGAGCAGTACTTC.

This clonotype has just a few counts. The rearrangement links TRBV5-1 to TRBJ2-7; D ambiguous. Germline V lookup: CDR1 SGHRS, CDR2 YFSETQ. The V gene lost 1 base and the J gene lost 2 bases, with 16 bases spanning the gap. This CDR3 region has 16 residues. CDR3 DNA: TGCGCCAGCAGCTTGACTGAGACTCGGACGGCCTACGAGCAGTACTTC. Translation: CASSLTETRTAYEQYF. Based on the CDR3 plus reference TRBV5-1 and TRBJ2-7, the full variable domain is KAGVTQTPRYLIKTRGQQVTLSCSPISGHRSVSWYQQTPGQGLQFLFEYFSETQRNKGNFPGRFSGRQFSNSRSEMNVSTLELGDSALYLCASSLTETRTAYEQYFGPGTRLTVT.

This clonotype was counted many times. The chain uses TRBV7-8 and TRBJ1-2, with a possible D match to TRBD1 (6 bases). CDR3 length: 14 residues. V shed 4 bases and J shed 4 bases, with 13 bases lying between them. CDR1 and CDR2 (germline): SGHVS, FQNEAQ. In DNA form, the CDR3 reads TGTGCCAGCAGCTCCCCAGGGGAAGGCTATGGCTACACCTTC. Protein product: CASSSPGEGYGYTF.

This rearrangement joins TRBV3-1 to TRBJ2-5; 7 bases align to TRBD1. After removal of 4 bases from V and 4 bases from J, the junction contained 6 bases not matched to a gene. This CDR3 has 14 residues. Germline CDR1 LGHDT, CDR2 YNNKEL (reference sequence). CDR3 nucleotides: TGTGCCAGCAGCCCGTCCGGGGACAGAGAGACCCAGTACTTC. Encoded protein: CASSPSGDRETQYF.

This clonotype was counted at least ten times. This chain links TRBV6-1 with TRBJ1-2; D is possibly TRBD1 (5 bases). The CDR3 is made up of 13 amino acids. V lost 4 bases to trimming and J lost 1 base, with 7 bases between them. Germline V CDR1 and CDR2: MNHNS, SASEGT. In DNA, the CDR3 is TGTGCCAGCAGTGCGACAGTTAACTATGGCTACACCTTC. Amino acids: CASSATVNYGYTF.

Ten or more counts support this clonotype. This chain joins TRBV9 and TRBJ1-5, with D possibly matching TRBD1 (6 bases). The germline CDR1 and CDR2 sequences are SGDLS and YYNGEE. The CDR3 length is 16 residues. Trimming shortened V by 4 bases and J by 3 bases, and 17 bases separated the two germline ends. The CDR3 sequence: CASSTARTAHNQPQHF. The CDR3 DNA reads TGTGCCAGCAGCACAGCGAGGACAGCACACAATCAGCCCCAGCATTTT.

This clonotype appeared many times. The J gene is TRBJ2-5, the V gene TRBV20-1; 11 nucleotides line up with TRBD2. Germline trimming cut 6 bases from V and 4 bases from J; bases unmatched to any gene: 7. The CDR3 has 14 residues. Germline assignment: CDR1 DFQATT and CDR2 SNEGSKA (reference sequence). The CDR3, as DNA: TGCAGTGCCCCGACTAGCGGGAAGCTAGAGACCCAGTACTTC. This codes for CSAPTSGKLETQYF.

In this sample, this clonotype turned up many times. The CDR3 DNA sequence: TGTGCCAGCAGGGTACAGGGGGCGTTGGGTGGCTACACCTTC. Its translation: CASRVQGALGGYTF. This chain joins TRBV28 and TRBJ1-2; 9 bases fit TRBD1. The ends lost 6 bases at V and 7 bases at J; junction bases unmatched: 9. The CDR3 is made up of 14 amino acids. The germline V gene has CDR1 MDHEN and CDR2 SYDVKM.

This clonotype has just a few counts. J is TRBJ2-3 and V is TRBV7-9, with 11 bases aligning to TRBD1. From germline, CDR1 is SEHNR and CDR2 FQNEAQ (reference sequence). CDR3 length: 15 residues. The V segment lost 3 bases and the J segment 3 bases; nucleotides outside the gene matches: 2. CDR3 coding DNA: TGTGCCAGCAGCTTTGGGACAGGGGGAACAGATACGCAGTATTTT. Encoded protein: CASSFGTGGTDTQYF.

This clonotype came up many times. V gene TRBV20-1 combines with J gene TRBJ2-7; tentative D call: TRBD2 (5 bases). V lost 3 bases and J 0 bases, leaving 9 bases between the germline ends. The CDR3 totals 13 residues. Germline CDR1 and CDR2: DFQATT and SNEGSKA (reference sequence). The CDR3 here is CSARKRSSYEQYF. The CDR3 DNA follows: TGCAGTGCTAGGAAGCGGTCCTCCTACGAGCAGTACTTC.

Worth noting for this clonotype: This may be a read error: a much more frequent sequence differs by one nucleotide. The chain has TRBV28 and TRBJ2-1; TRBD2 matches 7 bases. Germline values: CDR1 MDHEN, CDR2 SYDVKM. This CDR3 region has 17 residues. The V segment lost 5 bases and the J segment 2 bases; nucleotides outside the gene matches: 12. The CDR3 DNA reads as TGTGCCAGCAGTCCCTCTAGCGGAAGATCCACCTACAATGAGCAGTTCTTC. Encoded protein: CASSPSSGRSTYNEQFF.

The rearrangement links TRBV5-1 to TRBJ2-3; a weak D match, TRBD2 (5 bases). V was pared by 0 bases and J by 4 bases, with 15 bases between. CDR3 length: 16 amino acids. CDR1 SGHRS and CDR2 YFSETQ come from the germline V gene. DNA for the CDR3: TGCGCCAGCAGCTTGGTGGGGAGTCCAGTGGCAGATACGCAGTATTTT. This sequence encodes CASSLVGSPVADTQYF.

This clonotype came up many times. J is TRBJ1-2 and V is TRBV18; TRBD1 agrees at 9 bases. Trimming took 4 bases from V and 6 from J; bases not matched to a gene: 3. The V gene's germline CDR1 is KGHSH and CDR2 LQKENI. This CDR3 is built from 13 residues. The CDR3 DNA is TGTGCCAGCTCACAGGGACAGGGAAATGGCTACACCTTC. It yields the protein CASSQGQGNGYTF.

Many counts were recorded for this clonotype. This chain's CDR3 is CASSYGGLGETQYF. The CDR3 DNA reads as TGTGCCAGCAGTTACGGTGGACTAGGGGAGACCCAGTACTTC. The V gene is TRBV6-6, the J gene TRBJ2-5; TRBD2 agrees at 7 bases. CDR3 length equals 14 residues. V lost 2 bases, J lost 5 bases, and 5 bases stayed unmatched. From germline, CDR1 is MNHNY and CDR2 SVGAGI (reference sequence).

This chain joins TRBV9 and TRBJ1-5; perhaps TRBD1 as D (5 bases). Deletions cut 3 bases from V and 2 bases from J, with 12 bases between. CDR1 is SGDLS and CDR2 is YYNGEE in the germline V gene. The CDR3 runs 15 residues. The CDR3 DNA sequence: TGTGCCAGCAGCGCTGGGGGGGGGGGCAATCAGCCCCAGCATTTT. Its translation: CASSAGGGGNQPQHF.

This clonotype was seen ten or more times. The chain's CDR3 is CSAPPLTGGPRNEQFF. The CDR3 DNA reads as TGCAGTGCTCCGCCTCTAACGGGAGGGCCTCGCAATGAGCAGTTCTTC. The chain combines TRBV20-1 with TRBJ2-1; TRBD2 agrees at 8 bases. V shed 5 bases and J 6 bases; nucleotides not matched to a gene: 15. CDR3 length: 16 amino acids. Germline-derived CDR1 and CDR2 are DFQATT and SNEGSKA (reference sequence).

This clonotype was observed a few times. The V and J genes are TRBV4-1 and TRBJ2-6, with D possibly being TRBD2 (6 bases). V dropped 2 bases and J dropped 0 bases, with 14 bases sitting between them. In germline, CDR1 is MGHRA, CDR2 YSYEKL. The CDR3 loop spans 18 amino acids. The CDR3 loop is CASSQSGSWNSGANVLTF. The CDR3 region has the DNA TGCGCCAGCAGCCAAAGCGGGTCCTGGAACTCTGGGGCCAACGTCCTGACTTTC.

In nucleotides, the CDR3 is TGTGCCAGCAGCCGGGACGGGCTAGCCAAAAACATTCAGTACTTC. Translating it yields CASSRDGLAKNIQYF. The rearrangement links TRBV6-1 to TRBJ2-4; D possibly matches TRBD1 or TRBD2 (5 bases each). Germline CDR1 and CDR2: MNHNS and SASEGT. This CDR3 has 15 amino acids. With 6 bases removed from V and 0 bases from J, the gap between germline ends came to 12 bases.

Comments on this clonotype: This sequence may be a read error, since a much larger clone differs from it by one base. The gene calls are TRBV6-1 and TRBJ1-1; 9 bases line up with TRBD1. Germline CDR1 is MNHNS and CDR2 is SASEGT. The CDR3 sequence is 15 residues long. The CDR3 nucleotides are TGTGCCTGCAGGGACAGGGCGAACGGGGGCACTGAAGCTTTCTTT. Protein product: CACRDRANGGTEAFF.

This clonotype came up a few times. V is TRBV29-1 and J is TRBJ2-1; 9 nucleotides line up with TRBD2. This CDR3 region has 14 residues. Looked up from germline, CDR1 is SQVTM and CDR2 is ANQGSEA. The J segment lost 4 bases and the V segment lost 4 bases, leaving 5 bases of the junction unmatched. The CDR3 DNA reads TGCAGCGTTGCTCTTAGCGGGAGTTACAATGAGCAGTTCTTC. This encodes CSVALSGSYNEQFF.

This clonotype came up many times. The chain employs TRBV5-1 and TRBJ2-7; D perhaps matches TRBD1 (5 bases). The V gene lost 1 base and the J gene lost 3 bases, with 14 bases spanning the gap. The CDR3 has 15 residues. Germline lookup yields CDR1 SGHRS and CDR2 YFSETQ. The CDR3 nucleotides read TGCGCCAGCAGCTTGATATTGGACAACAACTACGAGCAGTACTTC. It codes for CASSLILDNNYEQYF.

A remark on this clonotype: This clone may be a read error of a much larger clone one base away. This rearrangement joins TRBV10-3 to TRBJ2-7, with D uncertain. The germline V gene has CDR1 ENHRY and CDR2 SYGVKD. The CDR3 has 15 residues. The CDR3 DNA sequence: TGTGCCACCAGTGATTTTAGTCCTAGATTAAACGAGCAGTACTTC. It encodes CATSDFSPRLNEQYF.

There are many counts of this clonotype. As DNA, the CDR3 is TGTGCCAGCAGCCAGGGGACAGGGACCACCGGGGAGCTGTTTTTT. Amino acids: CASSQGTGTTGELFF. V is TRBV3-1 and J is TRBJ2-2; 9 nucleotides align to TRBD1. This CDR3 has 15 residues. With 3 bases clipped from V and 4 bases from J, the junction kept 3 bases outside the gene matches. Germline lookup yields CDR1 LGHDT and CDR2 YNNKEL (reference sequence).

As DNA, the CDR3 is TGTGCCAGCAGCCCCCCAGCAGGGGGCAGCTCCTACGAGCAGTACTTC. Residues: CASSPPAGGSSYEQYF. This chain uses TRBV27 with TRBJ2-7; 8 bases are shared with TRBD1. The trim removed 6 bases at V and 0 bases at J, leaving 10 bases unmatched. The V gene's germline CDR1 is MNHEY and CDR2 SMNVEV (reference sequence). This CDR3 is built from 16 residues.

This clonotype was detected many times. The V gene is TRBV2, the J gene TRBJ1-1; D is unresolved. V shed 6 bases and J shed 2 bases, with 13 bases lying between them. The CDR3 length is 14 residues. Germline values: CDR1 SNHLY, CDR2 FYNNEI. For the CDR3, the DNA is TGTGCCAGCAGCCAAGAACAAGAAAACACTGAAGCTTTCTTT. It is translated as CASSQEQENTEAFF.

The chain uses TRBV7-9 and TRBJ2-5; the match to TRBD2 covers 8 bases. The germline V gene has CDR1 SEHNR and CDR2 FQNEAQ (reference sequence). This CDR3 spans 15 amino acids. Trimming at V came to 1 base and at J to 5 bases, leaving 6 bases not matched to a gene. The CDR3 spells CASSLVAGLVETQYF. For the CDR3, the DNA is TGTGCCAGCAGCTTAGTAGCGGGGTTGGTTGAGACCCAGTACTTC.

The chain has TRBV20-1 and TRBJ2-1, with a possible D match to TRBD2 (6 bases). CDR3 length: 14 residues. Looked up from germline, CDR1 is DFQATT and CDR2 is SNEGSKA (reference sequence). The germline V and J ends were trimmed by 0 bases and 4 bases, with 10 bases remaining between them. CDR3 nucleotide sequence: TGCAGTGCTAGAGATCGGGACTCGTACAATGAGCAGTTCTTC. The encoded protein is CSARDRDSYNEQFF.

This clonotype has more than one count but fewer than ten. CDR3 sequence reads: CASSQDVTANTGELFF. The CDR3 bases are TGCGCCAGCAGCCAAGATGTAACGGCTAACACCGGGGAGCTGTTTTTT. The chain joins TRBV4-1 to TRBJ2-2; no definite D call. V lost 0 bases, J lost 2 bases, and 10 bases lay in between. Per the germline V gene, CDR1 is MGHRA and CDR2 is YSYEKL. The CDR3 loop spans 16 amino acids.

At least ten counts were recorded for this clonotype. The V call is TRBV28, the J call TRBJ2-3; 11 bases fit TRBD2. Unmatched junction bases numbered 9, after V lost 6 bases and J lost 4 bases. CDR1 is MDHEN, CDR2 SYDVKM, per germline. CDR3 size: 16 residues. CDR3 coding DNA: TGTGCCAGCAGCCGTAGCGGGAGGGCCCTTCCAGATACGCAGTATTTT. Residues: CASSRSGRALPDTQYF.

This clonotype was detected many times. V and J are TRBV7-9 and TRBJ2-3; 8 nucleotides line up with TRBD1. This CDR3 contains 15 residues. Per the germline V gene, CDR1 is SEHNR and CDR2 is FQNEAQ (reference sequence). Trimming removed 1 base from V and 4 bases from J; junction bases left unmatched: 4. The CDR3 is CASSLGTGIADTQYF. The CDR3 DNA follows: TGTGCCAGCAGCTTAGGGACAGGGATCGCAGATACGCAGTATTTT.